This T cell receptor (beta chain) is drawn from a study of radiotherapy plus CTLA-4 blockade in lung cancer. Whole-study context: Objective response rate was over 15%; disease control rate, approximately 33%.

V was shortened by 4 bases and J by 0 bases, with 9 bases between the two germline ends. The CDR3 is 14 amino acids. In germline, CDR1 is MNHEY, CDR2 SMNVEV (reference sequence). TCRdb's table, derived via immunoSEQ multiplex PCR, lists solely in-frame clones and lacks some. The sample contains about 88,000 clones, 72% of which appear only once. The study treated chemo-refractory metastatic non-small-cell lung cancer patients with focal radiation plus ipilimumab CTLA-4 blockade. This chain uses TRBV27 with TRBJ1-1; D remains ambiguous. The receptor's source is a human donor with non-small cell lung cancer that progressed on radiotherapy plus ipilimumab. The sample consisted of peripheral blood, taken from a patient treated with radiotherapy plus ipilimumab. CDR3: CASSWTGMNTEAFF. In DNA form, the CDR3 reads TGTGCCAGCAGTTGGACCGGCATGAACACTGAAGCTTTCTTT.